The 28 T cell receptor beta chains given below trace back to one sample, sequenced in a study of post-analysis software for immune sequencing data. The study's findings and limits: Four to six TRBV segments, including TRBV5-6, TRBV5-1 and TRBV20-1, were more frequent in patients than controls.

No antigens are known for them. Built from TCR beta cDNA, the libraries had unique molecular identifiers in them. TCRdb used MiXCR to reprocess the PCR reads, holding one entry per CDR3 protein. The sample contains fewer than 900,000 distinct CDR3 sequences, around 42% of which appear only once. The sample taken for sequencing was blood. These receptors originate from a girl between 5 and 17 years old with multiple sclerosis.

The genes are TRBV7-2 and TRBJ2-7; D is perhaps TRBD2 (6 bases). This CDR3 region has 14 residues. V gave up 5 bases and J gave up 6 bases, with 17 bases separating them. Germline V gives CDR1 SGHTA, CDR2 FQGNSA. CDR3 in amino acids: CASSPLTSSTEQYF. The CDR3 region has the DNA TGTGCCAGCAGCCCCCTAACTAGCTCGACCGAGCAGTACTTC.

This chain uses TRBV13 with TRBJ2-1; D remains unclear. The germline V gene encodes CDR1 PRHDT and CDR2 FYEKMQ (reference sequence). CDR3 size: 15 residues. Trimming pared 4 bases from V and 0 bases from J, leaving 10 bases between. The CDR3 is CASSWTESSYNEQFF. The CDR3 DNA reads as TGTGCCAGCAGCTGGACGGAGAGCTCCTACAATGAGCAGTTCTTC. Full variable domain (rest looked up from reference TRBV13 and TRBJ2-1): AAGVIQSPRHLIKEKRETATLKCYPIPRHDTVYWYQQGPGQDPQFLISFYEKMQSDKGSIPDRFSAQQFSDYHSELNMSSLELGDSALYFCASSWTESSYNEQFFGPGTRLTVL.

The sample holds one count of this clonotype. The chain links TRBV19 to TRBJ2-5; TRBD2 aligns across 8 bases. This CDR3 region has 15 residues. Germline V CDR1 and CDR2: LNHDA, SQIVND (reference sequence). With V trimmed by 2 bases and J by 1 base, 3 bases remained unmatched. The chain's CDR3 is CASSINGRVQETQYF. The CDR3 bases are TGTGCCAGTAGTATAAACGGGAGGGTCCAAGAGACCCAGTACTTC.

This rearrangement joins TRBV7-9 to TRBJ2-3; D not certain. CDR3 length equals 14 residues. Trimming removed 5 bases from V and 2 bases from J, with 11 bases in between. In germline, CDR1 is SEHNR, CDR2 FQNEAQ (reference sequence). The CDR3 reads CASSVGPNTDTQYF. The CDR3 nucleotides read TGTGCCAGCAGCGTCGGGCCTAACACAGATACGCAGTATTTT.

The count of this clonotype is one. The chain uses TRBV7-9 and TRBJ2-1; D is unclear. CDR1 is SEHNR, CDR2 FQNEAQ, per germline (reference sequence). V was pared by 6 bases and J by 5 bases, with 8 bases between. The CDR3 loop spans 12 amino acids. The CDR3 DNA reads as TGTGCCAGCAGGAGAGTCAACAATGAGCAGTTCTTC. This encodes CASRRVNNEQFF.

Remarks on this clonotype: A junction boundary mismatches the germline segment, possibly from a read error. The chain employs TRBV7-9 and TRBJ2-3; 7 nucleotides match TRBD1. Looked up from germline, CDR1 is SEHNR and CDR2 is FQNEAQ (reference sequence). The CDR3 contains 16 residues. The CDR3 sequence: CASSSLGGSSGDTHYF. CDR3 DNA sequence: TGTGCCAGCAGCTCCCTAGGGGGCTCAAGTGGGGATACGCACTATTTT.

This clonotype appeared a few times. The rearrangement joins TRBV29-1 to TRBJ2-2; 8 bases map to TRBD2. CDR1 and CDR2 (germline): SQVTM, ANQGSEA. The CDR3 sequence is 15 residues long. Trimming took 7 bases from V and 4 from J; bases not matched to a gene: 11. CDR3 sequence: CSATRGTSGTGELFF. As DNA, the CDR3 is TGCAGCGCCACCCGAGGAACTAGCGGCACCGGGGAGCTGTTTTTT.

V gene TRBV29-1 combines with J gene TRBJ2-5, with 9 bases fitting TRBD1. Germline values: CDR1 SQVTM, CDR2 ANQGSEA. The CDR3 is 13 residues long. The junction had 4 bases not matched to a gene; V was cut back by 1 base and J by 7 bases. The DNA of the CDR3 is TGCAGCGTTGAAGGACAGGGGGTGCCGACCCAGTACTTC. Its translation: CSVEGQGVPTQYF.

This clonotype was seen a handful of times. The chain links TRBV29-1 to TRBJ2-1, with D tentatively TRBD2 (6 bases). Germline V gives CDR1 SQVTM, CDR2 ANQGSEA. V was cut by 0 bases and J by 8 bases, with 14 bases left in between. This CDR3 has 14 residues. For the CDR3, the DNA is TGCAGCGTTGAAGATGAGCGGAGGGCCGATGAGCAGTTCTTC. Protein sequence: CSVEDERRADEQFF.

This clonotype ranks as medium-sized (0.01 to 0.1%). The rearrangement uses TRBV29-1 and TRBJ2-3; D gene uncertain. The V end lost 7 bases, the J end lost 1 base, and 3 bases lay between the germline ends. CDR1 SQVTM and CDR2 ANQGSEA come from the germline V gene. There are 10 residues in the CDR3. The CDR3 nucleotides read TGCAGCGCCTGCACAGATACGCAGTATTTT. Protein: CSACTDTQYF.

V is TRBV6-6 and J is TRBJ2-3; 8 nucleotides agree with TRBD2. CDR1 and CDR2 from the germline V gene are MNHNY and SVGAGI (reference sequence). This CDR3 has 15 residues. V lost 0 bases and J lost 4; bases outside the gene matches: 3. The CDR3 coding sequence is TGTGCCAGCAGTTACTCGAAACTAGCGGCAGATACGCAGTATTTT. Amino acids: CASSYSKLAADTQYF.

This clonotype was detected a few times. The junction differs from germline at one of its ends, possibly a read error. V and J are TRBV5-1 and TRBJ2-5; D is unresolved. There are 13 residues in the CDR3. Germline assignment: CDR1 SGHRS and CDR2 YFSETQ. The CDR3 DNA is TGTGCCAGCAGCTTGGCTTCAGAAGAGACCCAGTACTTC. It specifies CASSLASEETQYF.

This clonotype was counted a few times. J is TRBJ2-1 and V is TRBV7-2, with 13 bases that match TRBD2. The V gene end was trimmed by 1 base and the J gene end by 9 bases; junction bases not matched to a gene: 3. Germline V gene sequence: CDR1 SGHTA, CDR2 FQGNSA. This CDR3 contains 15 residues. As DNA, the CDR3 is TGTGCCAGCAGCTTAGACGGGACTAGCGGGACTGAGCAGTTCTTC. It encodes CASSLDGTSGTEQFF. Looking up the rest from reference TRBV7-2 and TRBJ2-1 gives the full variable domain: GAGVSQSPSNKVTEKGKDVELRCDPISGHTALYWYRQSLGQGLEFLIYFQGNSAPDKSGLPSDRFSAERTGGSVSTLTIQRTQQEDSAVYLCASSLDGTSGTEQFFGPGTRLTVL.

The V call is TRBV23-1, the J call TRBJ2-5, with D uncertain. TRBV23-1 is an open reading frame whose function is uncertain. This CDR3 is 16 amino acids long. V was pared by 0 bases and J by 2 bases, with 13 bases between. The CDR3 loop is CASSQSRPALQETQYF. CDR3 sequence (DNA): TGCGCCAGCAGTCAATCTCGACCAGCCCTTCAAGAGACCCAGTACTTC.

This clonotype turned up a few times. The chain recombines TRBV29-1 with TRBJ2-3; D is ambiguous. Germline CDR1 is SQVTM and CDR2 is ANQGSEA. Trimming removed 7 bases from V and 6 bases from J, with 11 bases in between. The length of the CDR3 is 11 residues. CDR3 DNA: TGCAGCGCCGTAGTTGGGGATACGCAGTATTTT. Encoded protein: CSAVVGDTQYF.

This sequence joins TRBV29-1 and TRBJ1-2, with D possibly matching TRBD1 (6 bases). The CDR3 sequence is 13 residues long. Germline V gene lookup returns CDR1 SQVTM and CDR2 ANQGSEA. The germline V and J ends were trimmed by 2 bases and 3 bases, with 10 bases remaining between them. The CDR3 loop is CSVELRGDYGYTF. For the CDR3, the DNA is TGCAGCGTTGAATTGAGGGGGGACTATGGCTACACCTTC.

The chain links TRBV7-6 to TRBJ2-1; possibly TRBD1 or TRBD2 for D (6 bases each). The CDR3 extends over 14 amino acids. Germline V gives CDR1 SGHVS, CDR2 FNYEAQ. With 5 bases removed from V and 9 bases from J, the gap between germline ends came to 17 bases. CDR3 in amino acids: CASSPKGDLVEQFF. In nucleotides, the CDR3 is TGTGCCAGCAGCCCCAAGGGGGACTTGGTTGAGCAGTTCTTC.

The chain couples TRBV27 to TRBJ2-3; D is unresolved. Trimming took off 2 bases at V and 0 bases at J, with 9 bases between the two ends. This CDR3 is 15 amino acids long. CDR1 MNHEY and CDR2 SMNVEV come from the germline V gene (reference sequence). The DNA of the CDR3 is TGTGCCAGCAGTTTACGCCAGCTAAGCACAGATACGCAGTATTTT. This translates into CASSLRQLSTDTQYF.

The chain combines TRBV27 with TRBJ2-2; D is undetermined. The germline V gene encodes CDR1 MNHEY and CDR2 SMNVEV (reference sequence). The CDR3 is made up of 10 amino acids. Trimming shortened V by 11 bases and J by 4 bases, and 5 bases separated the two germline ends. The CDR3 spells CAGITGELFF. DNA for the CDR3: TGTGCCGGAATCACCGGGGAGCTGTTTTTT.

This clonotype was counted a few times. The chain couples TRBV29-1 to TRBJ2-3; 9 nucleotides match TRBD1. Germline trimming cut 4 bases from V and 6 bases from J; bases unmatched to any gene: 8. Germline CDR1 reads SQVTM; CDR2 reads ANQGSEA. The CDR3 totals 14 residues. CDR3 region: CSVARTGDWDTQYF. CDR3 DNA: TGCAGCGTTGCCCGGACAGGGGATTGGGATACGCAGTATTTT.

The rearrangement links TRBV27 to TRBJ2-4; 11 nucleotides agree with TRBD2. The J call may be mistaken, given a closer DNA end match to TRBJ2-7. There are 14 residues in the CDR3. Per germline, CDR1 MNHEY and CDR2 SMNVEV (reference sequence). Here the CDR3 DNA reads TGTGCCAGCACCCTTAGCGGGAGGGTTATCGAGCAGTACTTC. It yields the protein CASTLSGRVIEQYF.

The rearrangement joins TRBV20-1 to TRBJ2-4; D is unresolved. V lost 2 bases and J lost 3, with 11 bases in between. The CDR3 length is 14 residues. From germline, CDR1 is DFQATT and CDR2 SNEGSKA (reference sequence). The CDR3 is CSARSTRGKNIQYF. The DNA for the CDR3 is TGCAGTGCTAGATCGACACGTGGCAAAAACATTCAGTACTTC.

This sequence joins TRBV7-9 and TRBJ1-1, with D unresolved. Trimming removed 5 bases at V and 1 base at J, with 14 bases between. CDR3 length: 15 residues. Germline loops: CDR1 SEHNR, CDR2 FQNEAQ (reference sequence). The CDR3 sequence: CASSPRLGRNTEAFF. The DNA for the CDR3 is TGTGCCAGCAGCCCGAGGCTAGGGAGGAACACTGAAGCTTTCTTT.

This clonotype turned up a few times. The chain links TRBV10-3 to TRBJ2-1; TRBD2 might be the D (5 bases). Trimming left V 4 bases short and J 0 bases short, with 13 bases between. There are 16 residues in the CDR3. Looked up from germline, CDR1 is ENHRY and CDR2 is SYGVKD. The CDR3 protein is CAISVSSGHSYNEQFF. In DNA, the CDR3 is TGTGCCATCAGTGTATCCAGCGGCCACTCCTACAATGAGCAGTTCTTC.

With regard to this clonotype: The junction and the germline gene differ at one end; a read error may be behind it. The V and J genes are TRBV5-1 and TRBJ2-6, with TRBD1 matching over 7 bases. The CDR3 covers 16 residues. The germline V gene encodes CDR1 SGHRS and CDR2 YFSETQ. Here the CDR3 reads CASSLGEGAGANVLTF. The CDR3 bases are TGTGCCAGCAGCTTGGGTGAGGGGGCTGGTGCCAACGTCCTGACTTTC. Combining the CDR3 with reference TRBV5-1 and TRBJ2-6 gives the whole variable domain KAGVTQTPRYLIKTRGQQVTLSCSPISGHRSVSWYQQTPGQGLQFLFEYFSETQRNKGNFPGRFSGRQFSNSRSEMNVSTLELGDSALYLCASSLGEGAGANVLTFGAGSRLTVL.

Concerning this clonotype itself: One end of the junction fails to match germline, which may point to a read error. V is TRBV5-4 and J is TRBJ1-6; no definite D call. Looked up from germline, CDR1 is SGHNT and CDR2 is YYREEE (reference sequence). There are 14 residues in the CDR3. The CDR3 sequence: CASSSEYYNSPPHF. CDR3 in DNA: TGTGCCAGCAGCTCAGAATACTATAATTCACCCCCCCACTTT. Supplemented by reference TRBV5-4 and TRBJ1-6, the full variable domain reads ETGVTQSPTHLIKTRGQQVTLRCSSQSGHNTVSWYQQALGQGPQFIFQYYREEENGRGNFPPRFSGLQFPNYSSELNVNALELDDSALYLCASSSEYYNSPPHFGNGTRLTVT.

The chain links TRBV5-6 to TRBJ2-2, with a tentative D call TRBD2 (6 bases). The ends were cut back, 3 bases at V and 4 bases at J, with 16 bases in the middle. This CDR3 spans 16 amino acids. Germline loops: CDR1 SGHDT, CDR2 YYEEEE. This chain's CDR3 is CASSSERRGPTGELFF. CDR3 DNA sequence: TGTGCCAGCAGCTCGGAGCGGAGGGGACCCACCGGGGAGCTGTTTTTT.

The chain recombines TRBV5-1 with TRBJ2-5, with 7 nucleotides matching TRBD2. Germline CDR1 is SGHRS and CDR2 is YFSETQ. Losses at the gene ends were 0 bases for V and 5 bases for J; bases not matched to a gene: 7. This CDR3 comprises 15 residues. The CDR3 reads CASSLEGLRGETQYF. CDR3 DNA: TGCGCCAGCAGCTTGGAGGGACTGCGGGGGGAGACCCAGTACTTC.